What follows are 21 T cell receptor beta chains derived from one specimen sequenced in a study of beta chain features in type 1 diabetes. All of the isolated RNA was reverse transcribed, so expressed TCRB transcripts were sequenced. Clones were read by immunoSEQ multiplex PCR, and TCRdb kept only the in-frame ones, dropping some. The repertoire includes around 310,000 clones, 8% to 13% of them detected once, and around 0.015% sits in the top ten. The sequencing input was naive CD4+ T cells from blood. The source is a woman in her thirties in good health.

The J gene is TRBJ2-2, the V gene TRBV30; 12 bases align to TRBD2. Looked up from germline, CDR1 is GTSNPN and CDR2 is SVGIG (reference sequence). The CDR3 covers 19 residues. Trimming removed 4 bases from V and 4 bases from J; junction bases left unmatched: 16. CDR3 nucleotides: TGTGCCTGGAAAGTGTCTCCGACTAGCGGGAGACGTGTCACCGGGGAGCTGTTTTTT. Residues: CAWKVSPTSGRRVTGELFF.

The table lists this clone with a few counts. This chain connects TRBV7-2 to TRBJ1-5; TRBD1 might be the D (6 bases). Looked up from germline, CDR1 is SGHTA and CDR2 is FQGNSA. This CDR3 is 15 amino acids long. V lost 4 bases to trimming and J lost 4 bases, with 14 bases between them. The CDR3 DNA sequence: TGTGCCAGCAGCTACGATCAGGGGAAGAATCAGCCCCAGCATTTT. Translated, it gives CASSYDQGKNQPQHF.

Only a few counts were recorded for this clone. Other DNA sequences from this sample encode an identical CDR3 as well. The rearrangement joins TRBV2 to TRBJ2-7; D is unclear. This CDR3 contains 11 residues. Trimming took off 4 bases at V and 3 bases at J, with 4 bases between the two ends. Germline V gene sequence: CDR1 SNHLY, CDR2 FYNNEI. The DNA for the CDR3 is TGTGCCAGCAGTGGCGTCTACGAGCAGTACTTC. Translating it yields CASSGVYEQYF.

V and J are TRBV25-1 and TRBJ2-7; 12 positions match TRBD1. The CDR3 is 17 amino acids. CDR1 is MGHDK and CDR2 is SYGVNS in the germline V gene. Losses at the gene ends were 4 bases for V and 4 bases for J; bases not matched to a gene: 11. For the CDR3, the DNA is TGTGCCAGCAGTGCGGATGGAAGGGACAGGGGGCTATACGAGCAGTACTTC. Protein product: CASSADGRDRGLYEQYF.

The V and J genes are TRBV18 and TRBJ2-4; TRBD2 aligns across 8 bases. With 2 bases clipped from V and 2 bases from J, the junction kept 2 bases outside the gene matches. CDR1 and CDR2 from the germline V gene are KGHSH and LQKENI. This CDR3 has 15 amino acids. The DNA for the CDR3 is TGTGCCAGCTCACCAGGCGGGGGGACCAAAAACATTCAGTACTTC. Residues: CASSPGGGTKNIQYF.

The chain couples TRBV28 to TRBJ2-1; D is ambiguous. This CDR3 has 11 amino acids. Per the germline V gene, CDR1 is MDHEN and CDR2 is SYDVKM. V was trimmed by 5 bases and J by 8 bases, leaving 7 bases between them. The CDR3 loop is CASSISYEQFF. CDR3 in DNA: TGTGCCAGCAGTATCTCCTATGAGCAGTTCTTC. Full variable domain (outside the CDR3, taken from reference TRBV28 and TRBJ2-1): DVKVTQSSRYLVKRTGEKVFLECVQDMDHENMFWYRQDPGLGLRLIYFSYDVKMKEKGDIPEGYSVSREKKERFSLILESASTNQTSMYLCASSISYEQFFGPGTRLTVL.

This clone was seen a handful of times. The chain couples TRBV7-2 to TRBJ2-1, with D perhaps matching TRBD2 (6 bases). The CDR3 spans 13 residues. Trimming removed 5 bases at V and 13 bases at J, with 18 bases between. The germline V gene has CDR1 SGHTA and CDR2 FQGNSA. The DNA of the CDR3 is TGTGCCAGCAGCCCTGGAGGACTAACGGATCAGTTCTTC. Translation gives CASSPGGLTDQFF.

The chain joins TRBV5-6 to TRBJ1-5; no clear D. V was pared by 4 bases and J by 4 bases, with 12 bases between. There are 14 residues in the CDR3. The germline V gene encodes CDR1 SGHDT and CDR2 YYEEEE. The CDR3 nucleotides are TGTGCCAGCAGCGCTCCGGGGTTTAATCAGCCCCAGCATTTT. Its protein product is CASSAPGFNQPQHF. Based on the CDR3 plus reference TRBV5-6 and TRBJ1-5, the full variable domain is DAGVTQSPTHLIKTRGQQVTLRCSPKSGHDTVSWYQQALGQGPQFIFQYYEEEERQRGNFPDRFSGHQFPNYSSELNVNALLLGDSALYLCASSAPGFNQPQHFGDGTRLSIL.

The chain employs TRBV2 and TRBJ1-4, with D perhaps TRBD1 (5 bases). The CDR3 totals 17 residues. Trimming took off 6 bases at V and 0 bases at J, with 17 bases between the two ends. The germline V gene has CDR1 SNHLY and CDR2 FYNNEI. CDR3 nucleotides: TGTGCCAGCAGACTCCAAGTTTTGACAGCAACTAATGAAAAACTGTTTTTT. Protein: CASRLQVLTATNEKLFF.

The gene calls are TRBV5-1 and TRBJ1-2, with 8 nucleotides matching TRBD1. The CDR3 covers 12 residues. CDR1 is SGHRS and CDR2 is YFSETQ in the germline V gene. V lost 4 bases to trimming and J lost 6 bases; unmatched junction nucleotides: 2. CDR3 sequence reads: CASSPGGDGYTF. Here the CDR3 DNA reads TGCGCCAGCAGCCCAGGGGGCGATGGCTACACCTTC.

This sequence joins TRBV7-2 and TRBJ2-1; a weak D match, TRBD1 (5 bases). V was shortened by 5 bases and J by 0 bases, with 11 bases between the two germline ends. CDR3 size: 15 residues. Germline-derived CDR1 and CDR2 are SGHTA and FQGNSA. CDR3 amino acids: CASSVAQGSYNEQFF. The CDR3 nucleotides are TGTGCCAGCAGCGTCGCGCAGGGCTCCTACAATGAGCAGTTCTTC.

This clone was observed a few times. V gene TRBV7-2 combines with J gene TRBJ2-5; 8 bases fit TRBD1. CDR1 is SGHTA and CDR2 is FQGNSA in the germline V gene. V gave up 6 bases and J gave up 5 bases; unmatched junction bases: 11. The CDR3 loop spans 15 amino acids. CDR3 sequence: CASRPGQDTAETQYF. CDR3 DNA: TGTGCCAGCAGGCCGGGACAGGACACAGCGGAGACCCAGTACTTC.

The chain combines TRBV6-5 with TRBJ2-1; 13 bases align to TRBD2. Germline V CDR1 and CDR2: MNHEY, SVGAGI. V shed 6 bases, J shed 9 bases, and the junction held 8 bases outside the gene matches. There are 15 residues in the CDR3. The CDR3, as DNA: TGTGCCAGCAGCGACGGACTAGCGGGAGTTCTTGAGCAGTTCTTC. Translated: CASSDGLAGVLEQFF.

J is TRBJ2-4 and V is TRBV15; 11 nucleotides line up with TRBD1. Germline-derived CDR1 and CDR2 are LNHNV and YYDKDF (reference sequence). The CDR3 consists of 17 residues. The V segment lost 3 bases and the J segment 8 bases; nucleotides outside the gene matches: 12. The CDR3 DNA sequence: TGTGCCACCAGCAGCACCGGGACAGGGGGAAGCGGGGACATTCAGTACTTC. It specifies CATSSTGTGGSGDIQYF.

This clone was observed a few times. DNA for the CDR3: TGTGCCAGCAGCCCCACGGACAGGGAGGCAACTGAAGCTTTCTTT. It yields the protein CASSPTDREATEAFF. The V gene is TRBV4-2, the J gene TRBJ1-1; 8 bases fit TRBD1. The length of the CDR3 is 15 residues. J lost 5 bases, V lost 4 bases, and 9 bases had no gene match. Germline CDR1 reads LGHNA; CDR2 reads YNFKEQ.

This chain connects TRBV5-8 to TRBJ2-1; 8 nucleotides match TRBD1. CDR1 and CDR2 (germline): SGHTS, YDEGEE. The junction had 10 bases not matched to a gene; V was cut back by 1 base and J by 7 bases. The CDR3 totals 16 residues. The CDR3 is CASSLPEFQGANEQFF. The CDR3 bases are TGTGCCAGCAGCTTGCCCGAGTTTCAGGGGGCGAATGAGCAGTTCTTC. The full variable domain, completed using reference TRBV5-8 and TRBJ2-1, is EAGVTQSPTHLIKTRGQQATLRCSPISGHTSVYWYQQALGLGLQFLLWYDEGEERNRGNFPPRFSGRQFPNYSSELNVNALELEDSALYLCASSLPEFQGANEQFFGPGTRLTVL.

This clone appeared a few times. This rearrangement joins TRBV7-9 to TRBJ2-5; 8 bases line up with TRBD1. Germline V lookup: CDR1 SEHNR, CDR2 FQNEAQ (reference sequence). This CDR3 region has 14 residues. V dropped 5 bases and J dropped 4; count of bases not matched to a gene: 6. The CDR3 loop is CASSQDRGGETQYF. The CDR3 bases are TGTGCCAGCAGCCAAGACAGGGGTGGAGAGACCCAGTACTTC.

This chain uses TRBV4-3 with TRBJ2-3; possible D gene TRBD2, 6 bases. Germline V lookup: CDR1 LGHNA, CDR2 YSLEER. The CDR3 has 19 amino acids. Trimming took off 0 bases at V and 4 bases at J, with 23 bases between the two ends. In DNA, the CDR3 is TGCGCCAGCAGCCAAGATTTTGGGGGGTCAGGGCACGGTCCAGATACGCAGTATTTT. Translating gives CASSQDFGGSGHGPDTQYF.

V gene TRBV19 combines with J gene TRBJ2-5; 8 nucleotides agree with TRBD1. V shed 5 bases and J 5 bases; nucleotides not matched to a gene: 7. CDR1 and CDR2 (germline): LNHDA, SQIVND (reference sequence). This CDR3 comprises 14 residues. Written as DNA, the CDR3 is TGTGCCAGTAGTGTTGACAGGGGCGGCGAGACCCAGTACTTC. This gives the protein CASSVDRGGETQYF.

The chain's CDR3 is CASRATGLYIQYF. As DNA, the CDR3 is TGTGCCAGCAGAGCGACAGGATTGTACATTCAGTACTTC. The rearrangement links TRBV6-6 to TRBJ2-4; maybe TRBD1 (6 bases). The CDR3 has 13 amino acids. The germline V and J ends were trimmed by 6 bases and 8 bases, with 14 bases remaining between them. CDR1 MNHNY and CDR2 SVGAGI come from the germline V gene (reference sequence).

This clone was detected a few times. This chain joins TRBV7-2 and TRBJ2-7; D is perhaps TRBD2 (6 bases). The germline V gene has CDR1 SGHTA and CDR2 FQGNSA. The CDR3 covers 15 residues. V dropped 1 base and J dropped 0 bases, with 10 bases sitting between them. CDR3 coding DNA: TGTGCCAGCAGCTTAGGACTAGGCCACTCCTACGAGCAGTACTTC. Protein product: CASSLGLGHSYEQYF.